The 2 T cell receptor beta chains presented below share a single source sample, sequenced in a study of blood T cells in healthy people across ages. With a J-beta primer mix and a sample-barcoded 5' primer, a second PCR ran 7 to 11 cycles. TCRdb redid the calling of the 5' RACE reads with MiXCR, one entry per CDR3 protein. The table lists about 1 million distinct CDR3 sequences, more than 35% of them singletons, with approximately 20% in the top ten. The material sequenced was blood. These TCRs come from a woman aged 60-75 years in good health.

The chain couples TRBV5-8 to TRBJ2-3; TRBD1 matches at 10 bases. There are 21 residues in the CDR3. V lost 3 bases to trimming and J lost 0 bases; unmatched junction nucleotides: 19. Germline CDR1 SGHTS, CDR2 YDEGEE. This CDR3 reads CASSSEPGQGIARASTDTQYF. The DNA of the CDR3 is TGTGCCAGCAGCTCCGAACCGGGACAGGGGATAGCTCGGGCCAGCACAGATACGCAGTATTTT.

The chain is built from TRBV3-1 and TRBJ2-5, with a possible D match to TRBD2 (6 bases). V gave up 4 bases and J gave up 6 bases, with 15 bases separating them. Germline CDR1 reads LGHDT; CDR2 reads YNNKEL (reference sequence). There are 14 residues in the CDR3. The CDR3 region is CASSRSGVGQTQYF. The CDR3, as DNA: TGTGCCAGCAGCCGGTCGGGGGTGGGACAGACCCAGTACTTC.